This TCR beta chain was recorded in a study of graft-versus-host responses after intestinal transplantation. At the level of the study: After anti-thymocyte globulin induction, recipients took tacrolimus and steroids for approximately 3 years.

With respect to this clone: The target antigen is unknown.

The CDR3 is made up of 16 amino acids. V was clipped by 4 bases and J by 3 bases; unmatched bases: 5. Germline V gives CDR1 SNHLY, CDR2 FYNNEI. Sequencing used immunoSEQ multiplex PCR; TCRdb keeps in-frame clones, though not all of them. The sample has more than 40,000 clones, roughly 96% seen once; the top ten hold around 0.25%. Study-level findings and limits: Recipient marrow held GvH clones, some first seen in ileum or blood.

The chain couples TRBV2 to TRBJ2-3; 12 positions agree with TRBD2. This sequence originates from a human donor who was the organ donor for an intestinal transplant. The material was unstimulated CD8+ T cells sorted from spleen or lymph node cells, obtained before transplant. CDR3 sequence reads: CASSALAGGTTDTQYF. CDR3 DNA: TGTGCCAGCAGTGCCCTAGCGGGGGGGACTACAGATACGCAGTATTTT.